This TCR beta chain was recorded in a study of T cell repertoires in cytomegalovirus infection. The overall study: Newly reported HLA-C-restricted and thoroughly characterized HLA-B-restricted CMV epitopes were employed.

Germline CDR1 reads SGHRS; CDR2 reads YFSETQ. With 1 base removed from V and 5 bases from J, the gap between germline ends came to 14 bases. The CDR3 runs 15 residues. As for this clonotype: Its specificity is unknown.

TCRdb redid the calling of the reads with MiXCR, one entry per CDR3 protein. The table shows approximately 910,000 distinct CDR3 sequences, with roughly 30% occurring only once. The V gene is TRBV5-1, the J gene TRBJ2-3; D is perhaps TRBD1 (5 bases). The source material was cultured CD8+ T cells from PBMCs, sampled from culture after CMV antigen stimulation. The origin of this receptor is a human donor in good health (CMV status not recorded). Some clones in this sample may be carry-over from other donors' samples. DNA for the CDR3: TGCGCCAGCAGCTTGTATTTAGGGGCAATAGATACGCAGTATTTT. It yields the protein CASSLYLGAIDTQYF.